Presented here are 17 T cell receptor beta chains from one specimen sequenced in a study of T cells in localized non-small cell lung cancer. Repertoires were generated with immunoSEQ multiplex PCR, while TCRdb's copy carries only in-frame clones and drops some. Altogether about 15,000 clones are present, more than 80% being singletons, with the ten largest covering under 5.5%. The source material was peripheral blood, sampled before any cancer treatment. Receptors were obtained from a woman aged 35 to 70 with stage I lung adenocarcinoma.

The J gene is TRBJ1-3, the V gene TRBV30, with TRBD1 as a possible D gene (6 bases). Trimming cost V 2 bases and J 0 bases, with 11 bases left between them. Germline V gene sequence: CDR1 GTSNPN, CDR2 SVGIG (reference sequence). The CDR3 length is 15 residues. CDR3 sequence: CAWSHREHSGNTIYF. The CDR3 bases are TGTGCCTGGAGTCACAGGGAGCACTCTGGAAACACCATATATTTT.

The chain combines TRBV29-1 with TRBJ1-2; no firm D call. The germline CDR1 and CDR2 sequences are SQVTM and ANQGSEA. V was trimmed by 4 bases and J by 6 bases, leaving 6 bases between them. There are 10 residues in the CDR3. The CDR3 spells CSVVEDGYTF. The DNA for the CDR3 is TGCAGCGTTGTTGAGGATGGCTACACCTTC.

The chain links TRBV2 to TRBJ2-1; 8 positions match TRBD1. Unmatched junction bases numbered 10, after V lost 5 bases and J lost 7 bases. This CDR3 has 15 amino acids. CDR1 is SNHLY and CDR2 is FYNNEI in the germline V gene. The CDR3 DNA sequence: TGTGCCAGCAGTCGAGAGGACAGGGTCCATAATGAGCAGTTCTTC. Translation gives CASSREDRVHNEQFF.

The chain combines TRBV9 with TRBJ2-7, with D perhaps TRBD2 (6 bases). The CDR3 loop spans 15 amino acids. V was cut by 0 bases and J by 1 base, with 11 bases left in between. The germline CDR1 and CDR2 sequences are SGDLS and YYNGEE. CDR3 sequence (DNA): TGTGCCAGCAGCGTAGGGGCGGGGATGTCCTACGAGCAGTACTTC. Translating it yields CASSVGAGMSYEQYF.

V and J are TRBV2 and TRBJ1-1; 7 nucleotides line up with TRBD1. Germline loops: CDR1 SNHLY, CDR2 FYNNEI. The CDR3 length is 15 residues. J lost 1 base, V lost 2 bases, and 4 bases had no gene match. In DNA form, the CDR3 reads TGTGCCAGCAGTGAAATCGCAGGGGGGAACACTGAAGCTTTCTTT. Amino acid sequence: CASSEIAGGNTEAFF. The full variable domain, with the rest looked up from reference TRBV2 and TRBJ1-1, is EPEVTQTPSHQVTQMGQEVILRCVPISNHLYFYWYRQILGQKVEFLVSFYNNEISEKSEIFDDQFSVERPDGSNFTLKIRSTKLEDSAMYFCASSEIAGGNTEAFFGQGTRLTVV.

The chain is built from TRBV27 and TRBJ1-2, with D uncertain. CDR1 MNHEY and CDR2 SMNVEV come from the germline V gene (reference sequence). This CDR3 has 13 amino acids. Trimming cost V 6 bases and J 7 bases, with 15 bases left between them. This CDR3 reads CASSFRTGVGYTF. The CDR3 nucleotides read TGTGCCAGCAGCTTCCGCACCGGGGTTGGCTACACCTTC.

The J gene is TRBJ1-1, the V gene TRBV6-1, with D perhaps matching TRBD1 (5 bases). CDR3 length: 10 residues. Germline V gene lookup returns CDR1 MNHNS and CDR2 SASEGT. The V end lost 8 bases, the J end lost 5 bases, and 6 bases lay between the germline ends. The CDR3 is CASGGTEAFF. For the CDR3, the DNA is TGTGCCAGCGGGGGGACTGAAGCTTTCTTT.

The chain links TRBV19 to TRBJ2-1, with D possibly being TRBD2 (7 bases). Trimming cost V 5 bases and J 6 bases, with 14 bases left between them. The germline V gene encodes CDR1 LNHDA and CDR2 SQIVND (reference sequence). The CDR3 spans 14 residues. This chain's CDR3 is CASSGEGGVNEQFF. DNA for the CDR3: TGTGCCAGTAGTGGGGAGGGGGGTGTCAATGAGCAGTTCTTC.

V gene TRBV5-1 combines with J gene TRBJ2-2; no definite D call. Germline lookup yields CDR1 SGHRS and CDR2 YFSETQ. The ends were cut back, 0 bases at V and 0 bases at J, with 12 bases in the middle. The CDR3 spans 17 residues. The CDR3 region is CASSLVVGSTNTGELFF. CDR3 DNA sequence: TGCGCCAGCAGCTTGGTTGTAGGGTCCACGAACACCGGGGAGCTGTTTTTT. Using reference TRBV5-1 and TRBJ2-2 for the parts outside the CDR3, the full variable domain is KAGVTQTPRYLIKTRGQQVTLSCSPISGHRSVSWYQQTPGQGLQFLFEYFSETQRNKGNFPGRFSGRQFSNSRSEMNVSTLELGDSALYLCASSLVVGSTNTGELFFGEGSRLTVL.

This chain joins TRBV29-1 and TRBJ2-1; no definite D call. The V end was cut by 0 bases, the J end by 9 bases, with 12 bases between. The CDR3 spans 13 residues. From germline, CDR1 is SQVTM and CDR2 ANQGSEA. Here the CDR3 reads CSVEDLTRVEQFF. Here the CDR3 DNA reads TGCAGCGTTGAAGATCTTACCCGGGTTGAGCAGTTCTTC.

This clone is classed as large (0.1 to 1%). The rearrangement joins TRBV7-2 to TRBJ2-5, with D possibly matching TRBD1 (6 bases). The germline CDR1 and CDR2 sequences are SGHTA and FQGNSA. The CDR3 extends over 14 amino acids. With 5 bases removed from V and 4 bases from J, the gap between germline ends came to 14 bases. CDR3 protein: CASSPESGAETQYF. CDR3 in DNA: TGTGCCAGCAGCCCCGAGTCAGGGGCAGAGACCCAGTACTTC.

This chain links TRBV2 with TRBJ2-7; D possibly corresponds to TRBD1 (5 bases). With 7 bases removed from V and 0 bases from J, the gap between germline ends came to 13 bases. Germline V gene data show CDR1 as SNHLY and CDR2 as FYNNEI. The CDR3 totals 14 residues. The CDR3 DNA follows: TGTGCCAGCACCTTCGACAGTTCCTCCTACGAGCAGTACTTC. It specifies CASTFDSSSYEQYF.

The gene calls are TRBV29-1 and TRBJ2-3; a weak D match, TRBD1 (5 bases). Deletions cut 5 bases from V and 2 bases from J, with 8 bases between. This CDR3 is 12 amino acids long. Germline values: CDR1 SQVTM, CDR2 ANQGSEA. CDR3 DNA: TGCAGCGTTTCGACAGACACAGATACGCAGTATTTT. Protein: CSVSTDTDTQYF.

The chain recombines TRBV7-8 with TRBJ2-2; tentatively, D is TRBD1 (6 bases). This CDR3 contains 15 residues. V lost 3 bases and J lost 4, with 12 bases in between. From germline, CDR1 is SGHVS and CDR2 FQNEAQ. This CDR3 is CASSFKTGSTGELFF. The CDR3 DNA sequence: TGTGCCAGCAGCTTCAAAACAGGGAGCACCGGGGAGCTGTTTTTT.

The rearrangement links TRBV4-1 to TRBJ2-6, with D maybe TRBD1 (5 bases). Trimming left V 2 bases short and J 0 bases short, with 11 bases between. The CDR3 covers 17 residues. Looked up from germline, CDR1 is MGHRA and CDR2 is YSYEKL. The CDR3 loop is CASSQNVGASGANVLTF. The DNA of the CDR3 is TGCGCCAGCAGCCAAAATGTTGGGGCCTCTGGGGCCAACGTCCTGACTTTC.

The V call is TRBV29-1, the J call TRBJ1-1; D unresolved. The CDR3 loop spans 12 amino acids. V lost 4 bases to trimming and J lost 1 base, with 7 bases between them. In germline, CDR1 is SQVTM, CDR2 ANQGSEA. The CDR3 sequence: CSVVQGNTEAFF. The CDR3 DNA reads TGCAGCGTTGTCCAAGGGAACACTGAAGCTTTCTTT.

The chain couples TRBV28 to TRBJ1-2; the D is unclear. Germline loops: CDR1 MDHEN, CDR2 SYDVKM. Trimming took 3 bases from V and 7 from J, leaving 12 bases between them. The CDR3 covers 13 residues. For the CDR3, the DNA is TGTGCCAGCAGTTTCAGTTCCGGAGGTGGCTACACCTTC. Its protein is CASSFSSGGGYTF.